This TCR beta chain was recovered during a study of T cell responses to AZD1222 COVID-19 vaccine. The table came from immunoSEQ multiplex PCR; TCRdb's copy has only in-frame clones and leaves some out. The sample includes tens of thousands of clones, more than 85% seen only once; the top ten take less than 4%. In germline, CDR1 is KGHSH, CDR2 LQKENI. Deletions cut 1 base from V and 3 bases from J, with 11 bases between. The CDR3 runs to 15 residues. Material: peripheral blood, obtained 28 days after the second AZD1222 dose. This chain links TRBV18 with TRBJ2-3; D is perhaps TRBD1 (6 bases). The TCR comes from an adult who received the AZD1222 COVID-19 vaccine. CDR3 nucleotide sequence: TGTGCCAGCTCACCACTTGACAGGAGTACAGATACGCAGTATTTT. Amino acids: CASSPLDRSTDTQYF.